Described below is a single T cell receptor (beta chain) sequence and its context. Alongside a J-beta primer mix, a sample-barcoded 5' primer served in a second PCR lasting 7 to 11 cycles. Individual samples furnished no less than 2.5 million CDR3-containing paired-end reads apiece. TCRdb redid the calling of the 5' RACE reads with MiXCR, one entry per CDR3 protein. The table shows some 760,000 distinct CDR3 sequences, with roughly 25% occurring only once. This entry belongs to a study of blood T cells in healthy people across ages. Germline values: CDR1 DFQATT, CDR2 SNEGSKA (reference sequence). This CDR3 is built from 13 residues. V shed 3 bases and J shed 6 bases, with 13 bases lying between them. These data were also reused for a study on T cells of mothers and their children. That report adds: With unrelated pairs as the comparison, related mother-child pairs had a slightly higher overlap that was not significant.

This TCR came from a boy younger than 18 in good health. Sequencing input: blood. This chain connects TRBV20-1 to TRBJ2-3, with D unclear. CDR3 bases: TGCAGTGCTAGGTACCGCTACGCGGATACGCAGTATTTT. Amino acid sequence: CSARYRYADTQYF.